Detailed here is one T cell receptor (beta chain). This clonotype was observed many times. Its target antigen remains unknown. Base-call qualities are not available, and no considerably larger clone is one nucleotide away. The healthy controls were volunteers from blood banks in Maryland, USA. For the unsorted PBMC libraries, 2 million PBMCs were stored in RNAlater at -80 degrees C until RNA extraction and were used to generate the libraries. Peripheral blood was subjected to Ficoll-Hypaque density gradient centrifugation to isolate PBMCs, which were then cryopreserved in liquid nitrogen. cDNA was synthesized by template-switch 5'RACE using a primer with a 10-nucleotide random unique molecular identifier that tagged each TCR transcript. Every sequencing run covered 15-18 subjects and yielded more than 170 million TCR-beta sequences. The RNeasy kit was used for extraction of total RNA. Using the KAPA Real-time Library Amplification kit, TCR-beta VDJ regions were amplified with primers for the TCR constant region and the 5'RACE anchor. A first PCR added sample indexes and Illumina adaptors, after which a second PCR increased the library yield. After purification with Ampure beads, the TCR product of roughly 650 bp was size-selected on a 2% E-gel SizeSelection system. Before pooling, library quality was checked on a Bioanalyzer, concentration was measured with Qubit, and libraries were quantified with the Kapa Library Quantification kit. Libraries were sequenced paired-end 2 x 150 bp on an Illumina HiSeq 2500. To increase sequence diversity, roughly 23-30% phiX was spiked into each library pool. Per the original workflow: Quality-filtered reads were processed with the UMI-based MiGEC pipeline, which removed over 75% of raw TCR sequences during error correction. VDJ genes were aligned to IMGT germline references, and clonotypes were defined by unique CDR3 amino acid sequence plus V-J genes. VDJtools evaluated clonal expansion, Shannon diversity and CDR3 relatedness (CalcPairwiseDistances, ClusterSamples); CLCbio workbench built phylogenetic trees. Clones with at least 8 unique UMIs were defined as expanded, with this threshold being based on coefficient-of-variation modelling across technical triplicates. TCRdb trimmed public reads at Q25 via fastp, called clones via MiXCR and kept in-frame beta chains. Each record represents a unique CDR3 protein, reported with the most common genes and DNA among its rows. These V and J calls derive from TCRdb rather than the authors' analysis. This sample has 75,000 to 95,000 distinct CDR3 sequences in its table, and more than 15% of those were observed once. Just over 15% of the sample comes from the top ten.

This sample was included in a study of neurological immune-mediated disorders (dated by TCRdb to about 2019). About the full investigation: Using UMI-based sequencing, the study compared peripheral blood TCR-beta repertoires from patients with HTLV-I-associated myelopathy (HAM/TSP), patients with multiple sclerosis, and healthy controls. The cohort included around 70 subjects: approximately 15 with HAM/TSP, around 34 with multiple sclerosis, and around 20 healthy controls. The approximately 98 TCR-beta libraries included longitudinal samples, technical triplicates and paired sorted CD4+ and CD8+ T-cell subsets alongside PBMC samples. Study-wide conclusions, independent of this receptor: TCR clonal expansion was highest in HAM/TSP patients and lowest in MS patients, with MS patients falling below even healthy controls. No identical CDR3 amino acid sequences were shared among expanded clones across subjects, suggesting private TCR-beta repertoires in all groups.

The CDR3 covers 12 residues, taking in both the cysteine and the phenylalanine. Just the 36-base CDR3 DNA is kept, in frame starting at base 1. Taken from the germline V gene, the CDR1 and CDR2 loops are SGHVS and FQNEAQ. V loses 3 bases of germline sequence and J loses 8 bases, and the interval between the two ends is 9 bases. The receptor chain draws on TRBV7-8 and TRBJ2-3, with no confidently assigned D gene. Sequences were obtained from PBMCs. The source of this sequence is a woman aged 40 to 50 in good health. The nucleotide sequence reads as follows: TGTGCCAGCAGCTTCGACTGGGCTACGCAGTATTTT. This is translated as CASSFDWATQYF.